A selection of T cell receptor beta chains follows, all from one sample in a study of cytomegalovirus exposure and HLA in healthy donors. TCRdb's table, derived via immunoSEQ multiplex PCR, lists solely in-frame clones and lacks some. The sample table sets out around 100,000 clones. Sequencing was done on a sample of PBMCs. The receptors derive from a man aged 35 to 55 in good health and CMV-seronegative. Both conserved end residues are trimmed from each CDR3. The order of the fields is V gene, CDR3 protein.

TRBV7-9	ASSLGGTSGVRGEQF
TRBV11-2	ASGGLGYT
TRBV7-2	ASSLGRGAGSLGTQY
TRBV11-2	ASSLVRGFEQY
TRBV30	ACRGLSYNEQF
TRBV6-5	ASSPLAGVYEQY
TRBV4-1	ASTEAGGGSYNEQF
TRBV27	ASSFSGSYTGELF
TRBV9	ASSVIGSGGELF
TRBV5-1	ASSVGQATLNTEAF
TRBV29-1	SVTGTSAGNEQY
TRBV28	ASSLGQGMGKLF
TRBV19	ASSRATGFSDTQY
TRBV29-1	SVGQGLIQY
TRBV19	ASSMTINYGYT
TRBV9	ASSAGQGSKETQY
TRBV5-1	ASSLLAGPSYEQY
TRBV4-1	ASSRATGDLRGYT
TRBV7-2	ASIGGMNTGELF
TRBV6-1	ASSEMPAGGQETQY